This T cell receptor (beta chain) was identified in a study of blood T cell repertoires in COVID-19. Study at large: Nucleic acid was either cDNA or gDNA, and it came from T cells, B-cell-depleted T cells, or PBMCs.

Original methodology: Estimates of nucleated cell counts were drawn from the amplification of reference gene primers. The table came from immunoSEQ multiplex PCR; TCRdb's copy has only in-frame clones and leaves some out. V, J and clone size were drawn from that table, and D and trimming were deduced from the DNA. This table has tens of thousands of clones, 83% appearing once. The CDR3 has 13 amino acids. In germline, CDR1 is MNHEY, CDR2 SVGAGI. Trimming left V 9 bases short and J 2 bases short, with 12 bases between. The TCR sequence derives from a woman aged 80 or over with acute or convalescent COVID-19. The rearrangement joins TRBV6-5 to TRBJ2-3; tentatively, D is TRBD2 (5 bases). Sequencing was done on a sample of peripheral blood. CDR3 in DNA: TGTGCCAGTAGTCGTGGACTCACAGATACGCAGTATTTT. Amino acid sequence: CASSRGLTDTQYF.